A selection of T cell receptor beta chains follows, all from one sample in a study of vaccination and CD4 T cells after COVID-19. TCRdb re-called the PCR reads through MiXCR, storing one row per CDR3 protein. The sample contains 7,600 or so distinct CDR3 sequences, around 58% of which appear only once. No cognate antigen is known for these TCRs. The sample taken for sequencing was CD4+ T cells from blood, cultured in vitro. These receptors came from a human donor who had recovered from COVID-19. Both conserved end residues are part of each CDR3. A D gene is named only where the DNA matches it firmly. Clone size is shown for a subset of rows, as once, few, many or a class of expanded clone.

V	J	D	size	CDR3	DNA
TRBV7-8	TRBJ2-7	TRBD2	once	CASSLVPGIAGGSSYEQYF	TGTGCCAGCAGCTTAGTACCGGGGATCGCGGGAGGGAGTTCCTACGAGCAGTACTTC
TRBV20-1	TRBJ2-1	TRBD1	NA	CSAQGQGWNEQFF	TGCAGTGCCCAGGGACAGGGGTGGAATGAGCAGTTCTTC
TRBV5-4	TRBJ2-2	TRBD2	NA	CASSRSGSASVELFF	TGTGCCAGCAGCCGGAGCGGGAGCGCCTCGGTGGAGCTGTTTTTT
TRBV10-1	TRBJ2-1	TRBD2	NA	CASGGLAGAGGKNNEQFF	TGCGCCAGCGGAGGACTAGCGGGAGCAGGTGGCAAGAACAATGAGCAGTTCTTC
TRBV6-2/TRBV6-3	TRBJ1-1	TRBD1	NA	CASSYFLDRGRTTEAFF	TGTGCCAGCAGTTACTTCCTCGACAGGGGGCGTACCACTGAAGCTTTCTTT
TRBV7-9	TRBJ2-3	NA	NA	CASSLLDPAENTQYF	TGTGCCAGCAGCTTGCTCGACCCCGCAGAAAATACGCAGTATTTT
TRBV4-2	TRBJ1-4	NA	NA	CASSQDPAQTNEKLFF	TGTGCCAGCAGCCAAGATCCAGCGCAAACTAATGAAAAACTGTTTTTT
TRBV19	TRBJ2-3	NA	NA	CASRPDGSTDTQYF	TGTGCCAGTAGGCCGGACGGGAGCACAGATACGCAGTATTTT
TRBV2	TRBJ1-5	NA	NA	CASGLSGTENQPQHF	TGTGCCAGCGGACTATCCGGGACCGAGAATCAGCCCCAGCATTTT
TRBV20-1	TRBJ2-1	NA	few	CSARGPHTSYNEQFF	TGCAGTGCTAGGGGGCCGCATACCTCCTACAATGAGCAGTTCTTC
TRBV28	TRBJ2-5	TRBD1	NA	CASRPWTGRKETQYF	TGTGCCAGCAGGCCATGGACAGGGAGGAAAGAGACCCAGTACTTC
TRBV7-6	TRBJ2-2	NA	few	CASSFPTGFANTGELFF	TGTGCCAGCAGCTTCCCGACAGGATTCGCGAACACCGGGGAGCTGTTTTTT
TRBV28	TRBJ2-7	NA	NA	CASSSTGTSGLYEQYF	TGTGCCAGCAGCTCGACCGGGACTTCGGGACTCTACGAGCAGTACTTC
TRBV7-8	TRBJ1-5	NA	few	CASSSPGRNSNQPQHF	TGTGCCAGCAGCTCTCCAGGGCGGAATAGCAATCAGCCCCAGCATTTT
TRBV6-1	TRBJ2-4	TRBD1	NA	CASSVDRLAKNIQYF	TGTGCCAGCAGTGTGGACAGGCTAGCCAAAAACATTCAGTACTTC
TRBV7-9	TRBJ1-1	TRBD1	NA	CASSKGQGDSTEAFF	TGCGCCAGCAGCAAAGGACAGGGGGATAGCACTGAAGCTTTCTTT
TRBV10-3	TRBJ1-5	NA	NA	CAISESAIQQNQPQHF	TGTGCCATCAGTGAGTCGGCCATACAGCAAAATCAGCCCCAGCATTTT
TRBV19	TRBJ1-1	NA	NA	CASSYYTNTEAFF	TGTGCCAGTAGTTATTACACGAACACTGAAGCTTTCTTT
TRBV25-1	TRBJ2-5	NA	NA	CASSDGRRYQETQYF	TGTGCCAGCAGTGATGGTCGGCGGTACCAAGAGACCCAGTACTTC
TRBV5-1	TRBJ1-1	NA	NA	CASGRDPNTEAFF	TGCGCCAGCGGACGGGACCCAAACACTGAAGCTTTCTTT
TRBV20-1	TRBJ1-5	NA	NA	CSAPSSTRDYSNQPQHF	TGCAGTGCTCCCTCCTCGACAAGAGATTATAGCAATCAGCCCCAGCATTTT
TRBV20-1	TRBJ1-5	NA	NA	CSAGRNFLSYSNQPQHF	TGCAGTGCAGGGCGGAATTTCCTCTCCTATAGCAATCAGCCCCAGCATTTT
TRBV10-1	TRBJ1-2	TRBD1	NA	CASSPRGTGFGYTF	TGCGCCAGCAGTCCTCGCGGGACAGGGTTTGGCTACACCTTC
TRBV20-1	TRBJ1-1	NA	large	CSARDSLMNTEAFF	TGCAGTGCTAGAGACAGCCTTATGAACACTGAAGCTTTCTTT
TRBV24-1	TRBJ2-3	TRBD1	NA	CATSDFNHDPLTGGADTQYF	TGTGCCACCAGTGATTTCAACCATGACCCATTGACAGGGGGAGCAGATACGCAGTATTTT
TRBV5-6	TRBJ2-2	TRBD1	NA	CASSSATRTGGRSGELFF	TGTGCCAGCAGCTCCGCTACTCGGACAGGGGGTCGGTCCGGGGAGCTGTTTTTT
TRBV5-1	TRBJ2-7	TRBD1	NA	CASSRGQGDVREQYF	TGCGCCAGCAGCCGGGGACAGGGTGATGTCCGCGAGCAGTACTTC
TRBV7-2	TRBJ1-2	NA	few	CASSLAGGVNYGYTF	TGTGCCAGCAGCTTAGCGGGGGGGGTTAACTATGGCTACACCTTC
TRBV30	TRBJ1-6	NA	NA	CAWGADSYNSPLHF	TGTGCCTGGGGGGCGGACTCCTATAATTCACCCCTCCACTTT